This entry lists 16 T cell receptor beta chains sequenced from one sample in a study of graft-versus-host responses after intestinal transplantation. These receptors are not linked to any known antigen. Data came from immunoSEQ multiplex PCR; TCRdb stores just in-frame clones and leaves some out. The repertoire includes around 120,000 clones, about 93% of them detected once, and roughly 0.11% sits in the top ten. The material was unstimulated CD4+ T cells sorted from spleen or lymph node cells, obtained before intestinal transplant. The receptors stem from a human donor who received an intestinal transplant.

The chain employs TRBV30 and TRBJ1-3; 7 bases align to TRBD1. Per the germline V gene, CDR1 is GTSNPN and CDR2 is SVGIG (reference sequence). The CDR3 contains 14 residues. J gave up 0 bases and V 5 bases, and 4 bases lay outside the gene matches. CDR3 in amino acids: CAWATGVSGNTIYF. CDR3 DNA: TGTGCCTGGGCTACAGGGGTCTCTGGAAACACCATATATTTT.

The chain has TRBV6-5 and TRBJ2-7, with a tentative D call TRBD2 (5 bases). The germline CDR1 and CDR2 sequences are MNHEY and SVGAGI. This CDR3 contains 12 residues. Trimming removed 7 bases from V and 2 bases from J, with 9 bases in between. CDR3 bases: TGTGCCAGCAAGCGGTCGGCCTACGAGCAGTACTTC. This encodes CASKRSAYEQYF.

The chain uses TRBV18 and TRBJ2-6, with D perhaps given as TRBD1 or TRBD2 (5 bases each). This CDR3 region has 16 residues. Per germline, CDR1 KGHSH and CDR2 LQKENI. Trimming left V 1 base short and J 0 bases short, with 7 bases between. The CDR3 nucleotides are TGTGCCAGCTCACCACAGGGGAGCTCTGGGGCCAACGTCCTGACTTTC. Translation gives CASSPQGSSGANVLTF.

This clone was observed a few times. This chain uses TRBV6-6 with TRBJ1-3; D call uncertain. The CDR3 spans 15 residues. Germline CDR1 is MNHNY and CDR2 is SVGAGI (reference sequence). Trimming removed 2 bases from V and 7 bases from J, with 15 bases in between. The CDR3 is CASSYVRPSSNTIYF. Here the CDR3 DNA reads TGTGCCAGCAGTTACGTCCGTCCGTCTTCGAACACCATATATTTT.

CDR3 DNA sequence: TGTGCCAGCAGTGAGTGGGGGAACACTGAAGCTTTCTTT. Translating it yields CASSEWGNTEAFF. V is TRBV6-1 and J is TRBJ1-1; D is ambiguous. The germline V gene encodes CDR1 MNHNS and CDR2 SASEGT. Trimming stripped 3 bases from V and 1 base from J, with 6 bases between. This CDR3 has 13 amino acids.

A remark on this clone: One junction end disagrees with the germline gene, perhaps due to a read error. The chain combines TRBV18 with TRBJ1-5, with TRBD1 matching 7 bases. Germline V CDR1 and CDR2: KGHSH, LQKENI. The CDR3 is 15 amino acids. The CDR3 sequence: CASSPRGQLNQPQHF. In nucleotides, the CDR3 is TGTGCCAGCTCGCCACGGGGACAGCTCAATCAGCCCCAGCATTTT. The full variable domain, rest sourced from reference TRBV18 and TRBJ1-5, is NAGVMQNPRHLVRRRGQEARLRCSPMKGHSHVYWYRQLPEEGLKFMVYLQKENIIDESGMPKERFSAEFPKEGPSILRIQQVVRGDSAAYFCASSPRGQLNQPQHFGDGTRLSIL.

The chain uses TRBV5-1 and TRBJ1-2; 8 positions match TRBD1. This CDR3 region has 14 residues. V was clipped by 4 bases and J by 4 bases; unmatched bases: 6. Germline loops: CDR1 SGHRS, CDR2 YFSETQ. The CDR3 protein is CASSGPGQGYGYTF. CDR3 in DNA: TGCGCCAGCAGCGGACCCGGACAGGGCTATGGCTACACCTTC.

The chain uses TRBV6-6 and TRBJ2-3; 10 bases fit TRBD1. The CDR3 contains 14 residues. V dropped 9 bases and J dropped 4; count of bases not matched to a gene: 7. Germline CDR1 MNHNY, CDR2 SVGAGI (reference sequence). The CDR3 here is CASDRTGGSDTQYF. As DNA, the CDR3 is TGTGCCAGTGATCGGACAGGGGGGTCAGATACGCAGTATTTT.

The chain carries TRBV6-1 and TRBJ2-7; 13 bases are a match to TRBD2. V was pared by 3 bases and J by 4 bases, with 3 bases of the junction left unmatched. The CDR3 loop spans 15 amino acids. CDR1 and CDR2 from the germline V gene are MNHNS and SASEGT. This chain's CDR3 is CASSEALAGGYEQYF. In DNA, the CDR3 is TGTGCCAGCAGTGAGGCACTAGCGGGGGGGTACGAGCAGTACTTC.

The gene calls are TRBV7-9 and TRBJ2-3; 7 nucleotides match TRBD2. The germline V gene encodes CDR1 SEHNR and CDR2 FQNEAQ (reference sequence). The V segment lost 6 bases and the J segment 6 bases; nucleotides outside the gene matches: 21. There are 18 residues in the CDR3. The CDR3 region is CASRPQRLAGVTGDTQYF. CDR3 nucleotides: TGTGCCAGCAGACCCCAGAGGTTGGCGGGAGTCACGGGGGATACGCAGTATTTT.

The rearrangement joins TRBV6-5 to TRBJ2-1; the match to TRBD2 covers 10 bases. The CDR3 has 15 amino acids. The trim removed 7 bases at V and 6 bases at J, leaving 9 bases unmatched. Germline lookup yields CDR1 MNHEY and CDR2 SVGAGI. Written as DNA, the CDR3 is TGTGCCAGCACCTACCAGCGGGAGGGCCTCAATGAGCAGTTCTTC. Its translation: CASTYQREGLNEQFF.

J is TRBJ1-2 and V is TRBV28; no clear D gene. This CDR3 contains 13 residues. Looked up from germline, CDR1 is MDHEN and CDR2 is SYDVKM. Between the trimmed V and J ends, which lost 8 bases and 10 bases, there was a span of 20 bases. CDR3 protein: CASGTLRAIDYTF. DNA for the CDR3: TGTGCCAGCGGAACTTTACGGGCGATCGACTACACCTTC.

The rearrangement uses TRBV28 and TRBJ2-3, with D possibly matching TRBD2 (6 bases). V lost 5 bases and J lost 7, with 19 bases in between. Germline V gene data show CDR1 as MDHEN and CDR2 as SYDVKM. CDR3 size: 15 residues. CDR3 in amino acids: CASSPRWGGWNTQYF. Here the CDR3 DNA reads TGTGCCAGCAGTCCCAGGTGGGGAGGCTGGAATACGCAGTATTTT.

The CDR3 bases are TGTGCCAGCAGTGCTCGAGCGTCGGTTCACGAGCAGTACTTC. It codes for CASSARASVHEQYF. This chain links TRBV6-1 with TRBJ2-7; no clear D gene. CDR1 MNHNS and CDR2 SASEGT come from the germline V gene. V lost 4 bases to trimming and J lost 5 bases, with 15 bases between them. This CDR3 contains 14 residues.

The chain is built from TRBV12-5 and TRBJ1-5, with TRBD1 matching 7 bases. Germline trimming cut 6 bases from V and 7 bases from J; bases unmatched to any gene: 9. In germline, CDR1 is LGHNT, CDR2 FRNRAP. The CDR3 is made up of 14 amino acids. This CDR3 reads CASGRQGVNQPQHF. In DNA form, the CDR3 reads TGTGCTAGTGGCAGGCAGGGGGTGAACCAGCCCCAGCATTTT.

This rearrangement joins TRBV5-1 to TRBJ1-2; 10 bases are a match to TRBD1. There are 12 residues in the CDR3. Germline CDR1 and CDR2: SGHRS and YFSETQ. With 5 bases clipped from V and 7 bases from J, the junction kept 2 bases outside the gene matches. The DNA of the CDR3 is TGCGCCAGCAGGGGACAGGGGAGTGGCTACACCTTC. This gives the protein CASRGQGSGYTF.